What follows is one T cell receptor (beta chain) and its context. Its antigen is not identified. The repertoire was sequenced with immunoSEQ multiplex PCR; TCRdb's copy has only in-frame clones and lacks some. The sample consists of more than 100,000 clones, 75% to 95% of them appearing once. Second doses at about 4 or about 12 weeks were pooled. This sample was taken from a study of T cell responses to AZD1222 COVID-19 vaccine. Notes on the study in general: Spike was spanned by vaccine-associated CD4 TCRs, which were dominant at 160-218 and 743-854. The peak T cell response came first, and repertoires were sampled only after it. Just a handful of AZD1222 recipients were seropositive at baseline.

CDR3 length: 15 amino acids. Per the germline V gene, CDR1 is KGHDR and CDR2 is SFDVKD. V lost 1 base, J lost 2 bases, and 3 bases stayed unmatched. The TCR originated in an adult who received the AZD1222 COVID-19 vaccine. The sample in question was peripheral blood, obtained 28 days after the second AZD1222 dose. The rearrangement uses TRBV24-1 and TRBJ2-5, with TRBD1 matching over 7 bases. CDR3 region: CATSDFRDSQETQYF. The CDR3 coding sequence is TGTGCCACCAGTGATTTCAGGGACAGTCAAGAGACCCAGTACTTC.